These T cell receptor beta chains were read from a single sample in a study of T-cell reconstitution after alpha-beta-depleted transplantation in children. TCRdb called the PCR reads again in MiXCR, with one record for every CDR3 protein. The data contain 170,000 or so distinct CDR3 sequences, less than 8% of them singletons. The sample in question was PBMCs from the stem cell graft donor, obtained from the stem cell graft. Every receptor here comes from a human donor who donated a stem cell graft to a child with Wiskott-Aldrich syndrome. The CDR3 runs from the conserved cysteine through the conserved F or W. The order of the fields is V gene, D gene, J gene, clone size, CDR3 protein, CDR3 DNA. D genes are given only for firm matches. Where a row states a size, it is once, few, many or the class of an expanded clone; other rows omit it.

TRBV12-3/TRBV12-4	TRBD1	TRBJ2-1	many	CASSLADRGYEQFF	TGTGCCAGCAGTCTTGCGGACAGGGGATATGAGCAGTTCTTC
TRBV29-1	NA	TRBJ1-3	many	CSAGENTGNTIYF	TGCAGCGCGGGGGAAAATACTGGAAACACCATATATTTT
TRBV7-6	NA	TRBJ2-7	NA	CASSSGPHYEQYF	TGTGCCAGCAGCTCTGGACCCCACTACGAGCAGTACTTC
TRBV7-9	NA	TRBJ2-3	many	CASGGRLVDTQYF	TGTGCCAGCGGGGGGAGACTAGTGGATACGCAGTATTTT
TRBV29-1	TRBD1	TRBJ1-1	many	CSVESGTGFTEAFF	TGCAGCGTTGAAAGCGGGACAGGGTTCACTGAAGCTTTCTTT
TRBV6-2/TRBV6-3	NA	TRBJ1-1	NA	CASSRPTPPRTEAFF	TGTGCCAGCAGCCGTCCGACACCCCCTAGGACTGAAGCTTTCTTT
TRBV30	NA	TRBJ2-7	few	CAWSETGRRYF	TGTGCCTGGAGCGAAACGGGCCGACGGTACTTC
TRBV5-4	TRBD2	TRBJ2-2	few	CASSLATSGRRDYPGELFF	TGTGCCAGCAGCTTGGCCACTAGCGGGAGGCGAGATTATCCCGGGGAGCTGTTTTTT
TRBV29-1	TRBD2	TRBJ2-2	many	CSASGGPNTGELFF	TGCAGCGCCTCGGGGGGGCCGAACACCGGGGAGCTGTTTTTT
TRBV5-1	TRBD1	TRBJ1-6	many	CASSKEGATDSPLHF	TGCGCCAGCAGCAAAGAGGGGGCAACGGATTCACCCCTCCACTTT
TRBV5-1	NA	TRBJ1-2	NA	CASSIDSNYGYTF	TGCGCCAGTTCAATCGACAGTAACTATGGCTACACCTTC
TRBV29-1	NA	TRBJ2-3	many	CSASWGASTDTQYF	TGCAGCGCCTCCTGGGGTGCTAGCACAGATACGCAGTATTTT
TRBV3-1	NA	TRBJ2-7	NA	CASSNRGISYEQYF	TGTGCCAGCAGCAATCGGGGAATCTCCTACGAGCAGTACTTC
TRBV7-9	NA	TRBJ2-1	many	CASSLFLGERDEQFF	TGTGCCAGCAGCTTATTTCTGGGGGAGAGAGACGAGCAGTTCTTC
TRBV12-3/TRBV12-4	NA	TRBJ2-7	many	CASSPNPWEQSPYEQYF	TGTGCCAGCAGTCCTAACCCTTGGGAACAGTCCCCCTACGAGCAGTACTTC
TRBV11-2	TRBD1	TRBJ1-4	few	CASSRYGQGRGLNEKLFF	TGTGCCAGCAGCCGTTACGGACAGGGACGGGGCCTTAATGAAAAACTGTTTTTT
TRBV2	NA	TRBJ1-2	many	CAILGRSYSYGYTF	TGTGCCATCTTGGGCAGATCCTATAGCTATGGCTACACCTTC
TRBV5-1	NA	TRBJ2-2	many	CASSGQSPNTGELFF	TGCGCCAGCAGCGGACAGTCTCCGAACACCGGGGAGCTGTTTTTT
TRBV18	NA	TRBJ1-1	few	CASSPGANMNTEAFF	TGTGCCAGCTCACCTGGAGCTAATATGAACACTGAAGCTTTCTTT
TRBV20-1	NA	TRBJ1-1	many	CSAPSEAEAFF	TGCAGTGCCCCAAGCGAGGCTGAAGCTTTCTTT
TRBV6-6	NA	TRBJ1-1	many	CASGSLRGSTEAFF	TGTGCCAGCGGTTCTCTCAGGGGTTCCACTGAAGCTTTCTTT
TRBV27	TRBD1	TRBJ2-7	many	CASSPRGTAYEQYF	TGTGCCAGCAGTCCTCGTGGGACAGCCTACGAGCAGTACTTC
TRBV6-2/TRBV6-3	NA	TRBJ2-7	many	CASSRDRGGYEQYF	TGTGCCAGCAGTCGCGACAGGGGAGGGTACGAGCAGTACTTC
TRBV29-1	TRBD1	TRBJ1-5	many	CSVLGQGLDQPQHF	TGCAGCGTTTTGGGACAGGGTCTGGATCAGCCCCAGCATTTT
TRBV12-3/TRBV12-4	NA	TRBJ2-4	few	CASSLFQGGNIQYF	TGTGCCAGCAGTTTATTCCAGGGGGGGAACATTCAGTACTTC
TRBV6-2/TRBV6-3	TRBD1	TRBJ1-6	NA	CASSYSTGVGSPLHF	TGTGCCAGCAGTTACTCGACAGGGGTTGGGTCACCCCTCCACTTT
TRBV12-3/TRBV12-4	NA	TRBJ2-2	many	CASSLGALGNTGELFF	TGTGCCAGCAGTTTAGGGGCATTAGGGAACACCGGGGAGCTGTTTTTT
TRBV6-5	NA	TRBJ2-1	many	CASSYSAGKNYNEQFF	TGTGCCAGCAGTTACTCGGCAGGGAAGAATTACAATGAGCAGTTCTTC
TRBV12-3/TRBV12-4	TRBD1	TRBJ1-2	NA	CASSLRQGAIF	TGTGCCAGCAGTCTGCGACAGGGAGCCATTTTC
TRBV29-1	NA	TRBJ1-2	many	CSVQGQFYGYTF	TGCAGCGTTCAAGGCCAGTTTTATGGCTACACCTTC
TRBV28	NA	TRBJ1-1	many	CASSSPSDSHPFEAFF	TGTGCCAGCAGTTCGCCATCGGACAGCCATCCTTTTGAAGCTTTCTTT
TRBV20-1	NA	TRBJ2-2	NA	CSAPKGGPNTGELFF	TGCAGTGCTCCTAAGGGGGGGCCCAACACCGGGGAGCTGTTTTTT
TRBV19	NA	TRBJ2-4	few	CASSISFSGVAKNIQYF	TGTGCCAGTAGTATCTCCTTTAGCGGAGTAGCCAAAAACATTCAGTACTTC
TRBV20-1	NA	TRBJ1-2	many	CSARGSPNYGYTF	TGCAGTGCTAGAGGTAGTCCTAACTATGGCTACACCTTC
TRBV5-6	TRBD1	TRBJ2-7	many	CASNPTQGQSSYEQYF	TGTGCCAGCAACCCGACCCAGGGACAGAGCTCCTACGAGCAGTACTTC
TRBV6-6	TRBD1	TRBJ2-7	many	CAVAGTESWEQYF	TGTGCCGTGGCCGGGACAGAATCCTGGGAGCAGTACTTC
TRBV11-2	NA	TRBJ1-2	many	CASSLGVDYGYTF	TGTGCCAGCAGCTTAGGTGTGGACTATGGCTACACCTTC